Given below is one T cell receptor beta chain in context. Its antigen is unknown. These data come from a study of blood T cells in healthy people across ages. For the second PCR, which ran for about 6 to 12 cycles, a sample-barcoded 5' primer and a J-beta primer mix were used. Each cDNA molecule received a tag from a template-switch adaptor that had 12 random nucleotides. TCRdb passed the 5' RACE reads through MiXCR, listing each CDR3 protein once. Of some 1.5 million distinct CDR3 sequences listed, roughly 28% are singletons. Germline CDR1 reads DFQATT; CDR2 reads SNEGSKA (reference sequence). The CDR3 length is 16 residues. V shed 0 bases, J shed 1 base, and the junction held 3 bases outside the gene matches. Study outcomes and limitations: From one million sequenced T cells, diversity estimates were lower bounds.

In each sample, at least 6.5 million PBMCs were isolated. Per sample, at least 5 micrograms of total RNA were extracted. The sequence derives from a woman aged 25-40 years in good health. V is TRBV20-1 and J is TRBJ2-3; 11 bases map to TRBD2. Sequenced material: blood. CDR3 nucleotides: TGCAGTGCTAGAGAGTCACTAGCGGGGGGCACAGATACGCAGTATTTT. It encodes CSARESLAGGTDTQYF.